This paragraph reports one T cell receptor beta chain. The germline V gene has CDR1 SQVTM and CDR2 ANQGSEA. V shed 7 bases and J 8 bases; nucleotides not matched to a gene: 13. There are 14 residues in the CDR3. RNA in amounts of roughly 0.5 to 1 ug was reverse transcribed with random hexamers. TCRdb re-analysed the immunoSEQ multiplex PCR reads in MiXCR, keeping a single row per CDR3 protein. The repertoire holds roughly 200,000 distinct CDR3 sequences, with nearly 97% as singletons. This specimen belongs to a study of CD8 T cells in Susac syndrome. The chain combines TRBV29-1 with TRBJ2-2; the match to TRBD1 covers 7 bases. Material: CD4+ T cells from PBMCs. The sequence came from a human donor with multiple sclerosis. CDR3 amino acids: CSAALDRQNGELFF. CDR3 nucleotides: TGCAGCGCCGCGCTGGACAGGCAGAATGGGGAGCTGTTTTTT.